One and the same sample provided the 5 T cell receptor beta chains below, sequenced in a study of blood T cell repertoires in COVID-19. Here immunoSEQ multiplex PCR was the method, and the copy in TCRdb shows in-frame clones only, minus some. The sample contains about 180,000 clones, 60% to 80% of which appear only once. The sequencing sample was made of PBMCs or T cells enriched from blood (not recorded which). The origin of the receptors is a woman aged 50 to 60 who had recovered from COVID-19.

This clone was seen a few times. The chain links TRBV5-1 to TRBJ2-3; possibly TRBD2 for D (5 bases). Germline V CDR1 and CDR2: SGHRS, YFSETQ. The V end was cut by 0 bases, the J end by 1 base, with 6 bases between. The CDR3 has 14 amino acids. The chain's CDR3 is CASSLAAGTDTQYF. CDR3 in DNA: TGCGCCAGCAGCTTGGCAGCGGGCACAGATACGCAGTATTTT.

The rearrangement uses TRBV24-1 and TRBJ1-5; D is undetermined. CDR3 length: 15 residues. V was shortened by 6 bases and J by 3 bases, with 14 bases between the two germline ends. The germline gives CDR1 KGHDR, CDR2 SFDVKD. The CDR3 DNA sequence: TGTGCCACCAGTATGGCGGGCCCTTCCAATCAGCCCCAGCATTTT. Amino acid sequence: CATSMAGPSNQPQHF.

This clone was recorded once. This chain uses TRBV3-1 (or the pseudogene TRBV3-2) with TRBJ1-5; a possible D gene is TRBD1 (5 bases). The CDR3 runs 17 residues. Germline assignment: CDR1 LGHDT and CDR2 YNNKEL (reference sequence). Trimming took off 5 bases at V and 1 base at J, with 18 bases between the two ends. In DNA form, the CDR3 reads TGTGCCAGCAGCGGAAGGGGATCCTCAAGGAGCAATCAGCCCCAGCATTTT. Its translation is CASSGRGSSRSNQPQHF.

The V gene is TRBV5-5, the J gene TRBJ2-7; D perhaps matches TRBD1 (5 bases). Germline lookup yields CDR1 SGHKS and CDR2 YYEKEE (reference sequence). The ends were cut back, 0 bases at V and 6 bases at J, with 10 bases in the middle. The CDR3 has 13 residues. CDR3 DNA: TGTGCCAGCAGCTTGGCGGGCCAGGGCGAGCAGTACTTC. Its translation: CASSLAGQGEQYF.

This chain uses TRBV5-4 with TRBJ2-5, with 7 bases lining up with TRBD1. The CDR3 runs to 15 residues. CDR1 and CDR2 (germline): SGHNT, YYREEE (reference sequence). Trimming removed 2 bases from V and 2 bases from J; junction bases left unmatched: 6. This CDR3 is CASSFKHRGQETQYF. In DNA, the CDR3 is TGTGCCAGCAGCTTTAAGCACAGGGGACAAGAGACCCAGTACTTC.